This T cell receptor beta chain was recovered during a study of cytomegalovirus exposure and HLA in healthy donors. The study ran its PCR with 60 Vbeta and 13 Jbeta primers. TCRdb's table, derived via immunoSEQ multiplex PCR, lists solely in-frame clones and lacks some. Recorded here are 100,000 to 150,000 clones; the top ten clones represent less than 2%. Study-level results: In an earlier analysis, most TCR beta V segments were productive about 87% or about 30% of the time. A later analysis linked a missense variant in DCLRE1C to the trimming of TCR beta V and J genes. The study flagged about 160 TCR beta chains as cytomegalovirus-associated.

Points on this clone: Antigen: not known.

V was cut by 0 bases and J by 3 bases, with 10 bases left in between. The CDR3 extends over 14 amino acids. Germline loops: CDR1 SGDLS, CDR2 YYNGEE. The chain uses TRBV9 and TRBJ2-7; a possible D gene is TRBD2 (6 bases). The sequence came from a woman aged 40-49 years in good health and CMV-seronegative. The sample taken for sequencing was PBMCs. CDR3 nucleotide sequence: TGTGCCAGCAGCGTAGATGGGCGGGACTACGAGCAGTACTTC. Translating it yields CASSVDGRDYEQYF.